The 10 T cell receptor beta chains listed next were all sequenced from one sample in a study of response to subunit inactivated influenza vaccine. TCRdb ran MiXCR on the RT-PCR reads and lists one entry per CDR3 protein. This sample has roughly 500,000 distinct CDR3 sequences, with around 25% found just once. The starting material was CD4+ T cells sorted from PBMCs, obtained about 5 days after vaccination. These receptors originate from a middle-aged man who received an inactivated influenza vaccine.

There are a few counts of this clonotype. This chain connects TRBV10-3 to TRBJ1-6, with D unresolved. Germline V gene sequence: CDR1 ENHRY, CDR2 SYGVKD. V lost 0 bases to trimming and J lost 7 bases, with 4 bases between them. CDR3 size: 13 residues. In DNA, the CDR3 is TGTGCCATCAGTGAGTCAGGGAATTCACCCCTCCACTTT. Amino acids: CAISESGNSPLHF.

This chain links TRBV24-1 with TRBJ2-6; D not resolved. Germline CDR1 is KGHDR and CDR2 is SFDVKD. V gave up 5 bases and J gave up 6 bases, with 7 bases separating them. CDR3 length equals 13 residues. The CDR3 protein is CATSARAANVLTF. Here the CDR3 DNA reads TGTGCCACCAGTGCTCGTGCGGCCAACGTCCTGACTTTC.

The table lists this clonotype with a few counts. The V call is TRBV7-2, the J call TRBJ1-1; D not resolved. V lost 2 bases, J lost 6 bases, and 10 bases lay in between. Germline assignment: CDR1 SGHTA and CDR2 FQGNSA. CDR3 size: 13 residues. CDR3 loop: CASSLIFLPEAFF. The CDR3 DNA follows: TGTGCCAGCAGCTTAATCTTCCTTCCTGAAGCTTTCTTT.

Here the CDR3 DNA reads TGTGCCAGCAGCTTAGGGCTAGCGGGAGTGGATTCCTACGAGCAGTACTTC. Protein: CASSLGLAGVDSYEQYF. The genes are TRBV7-2 and TRBJ2-7, with 10 bases lining up with TRBD2. Germline-derived CDR1 and CDR2 are SGHTA and FQGNSA. The length of the CDR3 is 17 residues. V lost 1 base, J lost 1 base, and 7 bases stayed unmatched.

The rearrangement joins TRBV12-3 or TRBV12-4 to TRBJ2-3, with TRBD2 matching 9 bases. The CDR3 runs 17 residues. V trimming: 6 bases; J trimming: 5 bases; junction bases outside the gene matches: 15. The CDR3 DNA sequence: TGTGCCAGCAGCTGGTCTAGCGGGGCCCAACGGAAAGATACGCAGTATTTT. Its translation: CASSWSSGAQRKDTQYF.

This chain connects TRBV5-1 to TRBJ2-5, with 9 bases aligning to TRBD1. This CDR3 comprises 15 residues. The V and J ends lost 0 bases and 5 bases, in that order; junction bases with no gene match: 5. Germline CDR1 reads SGHRS; CDR2 reads YFSETQ. The CDR3 sequence: CASSLVQGARETQYF. CDR3 DNA sequence: TGCGCCAGCAGCTTGGTACAGGGGGCGAGGGAGACCCAGTACTTC.

This clonotype showed up just a few times. V usage is TRBV20-1 and J usage is TRBJ1-6; 10 bases are a match to TRBD1. The CDR3 has 14 residues. The J segment lost 14 bases and the V segment lost 0 bases, leaving 7 bases of the junction unmatched. The germline V gene has CDR1 DFQATT and CDR2 SNEGSKA (reference sequence). The CDR3 sequence is CSARDGTGANSLHF. The CDR3 DNA is TGCAGTGCTAGAGATGGGACAGGGGCGAATTCCCTCCACTTT.

V gene TRBV3-1 combines with J gene TRBJ2-2; weak D call: TRBD1 (8 bases). From germline, CDR1 is LGHDT and CDR2 YNNKEL (reference sequence). The CDR3 runs 16 residues. V was cut by 4 bases and J by 4 bases, with 16 bases left in between. CDR3 sequence: CASSLRTGRGTGELFF. CDR3 sequence (DNA): TGTGCCAGCAGCCTCCGGACAGGGAGGGGCACCGGGGAGCTGTTTTTT. The entire variable domain, with the rest obtained from reference TRBV3-1 and TRBJ2-2, is as follows: DTAVSQTPKYLVTQMGNDKSIKCEQNLGHDTMYWYKQDSKKFLKIMFSYNNKELIINETVPNRFSPKSPDKAHLNLHINSLELGDSAVYFCASSLRTGRGTGELFFGEGSRLTVL.

This chain links TRBV30 with TRBJ2-5; 7 bases line up with TRBD1. The germline gives CDR1 GTSNPN, CDR2 SVGIG (reference sequence). The J segment lost 5 bases and the V segment lost 0 bases, leaving 0 bases of the junction unmatched. CDR3 size: 12 residues. As DNA, the CDR3 is TGTGCCTGGAGTGTACAGGGGGAGACCCAGTACTTC. This translates into CAWSVQGETQYF.

V is TRBV6-2 or TRBV6-3 and J is TRBJ2-7; 8 nucleotides line up with TRBD2. Germline CDR1 reads MNHEY; CDR2 reads SVGEGT. This CDR3 has 12 residues. CDR3 bases: TGTGCGGCCGGGGGGGTCACGTACGAGCAGTACTTC. It specifies CAAGGVTYEQYF.